These T cell receptor beta chains were read from a single sample in a study of cytomegalovirus exposure and HLA in healthy donors. Generated by immunoSEQ multiplex PCR, the TCRdb table keeps only in-frame clones and is missing some. The sample records some 140,000 clones, about 82% being singletons. The sequenced sample consisted of PBMCs. All receptors come from a human donor in good health. Each CDR3 is given with its conserved first and last residue. D genes are given only for firm matches. Clone size is shown for a subset of rows, as once, few, many or a class of expanded clone.

abundance | j_gene | d_gene | v_gene | len | CDR3nt | CDR3aa
- | TRBJ2-7 | TRBD2 | TRBV4-1 | 18 | TGCGCCAGCAGCCAAGCCCCCCAGACTAGCGGCCTCTCCTACGAGCAGTACTTC | CASSQAPQTSGLSYEQYF
- | TRBJ2-7 | - | TRBV4-1 | 17 | TGCGCCAGCAGCCAAGTGGTATTTCGGGACAACTCCTACGAGCAGTACTTC | CASSQVVFRDNSYEQYF
- | TRBJ1-1 | TRBD1 | TRBV7-2 | 15 | TGTGCCAGCAGCTTTCGGGACAGGGCGAACACTGAAGCTTTCTTT | CASSFRDRANTEAFF
- | TRBJ2-2 | TRBD1 | TRBV14 | 15 | TGTGCCAGCAGCCAAGTGGTAGGGGGCAACGGGGAGCTGTTTTTT | CASSQVVGGNGELFF
- | TRBJ2-5 | - | TRBV29-1 | 14 | TGCAGCGTTGTGGGCCGATTGTACCAAGAGACCCAGTACTTC | CSVVGRLYQETQYF
- | TRBJ2-1 | TRBD2 | TRBV14 | 15 | TGTGCCAGCAGCCGGGGGACTAGCGTTCTCAATGAGCAGTTCTTC | CASSRGTSVLNEQFF
- | TRBJ1-6 | TRBD1 | TRBV27 | 15 | TGTGCCAGCAGTCTAGGACAGGTTTTTAATTCACCCCTCCACTTT | CASSLGQVFNSPLHF
- | TRBJ2-2 | - | TRBV7-9 | 14 | TGTGCCAGCAGCTTAGCGGGAGGTCCCGGGGAGCTGTTTTTT | CASSLAGGPGELFF
- | TRBJ2-4 | TRBD1 | TRBV23-1 | 19 | TGCGCCAGCAGTCAACCCTTATTGACAGGGAGAGCGTCTAAAAACATTCAGTACTTC | CASSQPLLTGRASKNIQYF
- | TRBJ2-4 | TRBD1 | TRBV6-5 | 14 | TGTGCCAGCACTAGCGACAGGGGTGGGGACATTCAGTACTTC | CASTSDRGGDIQYF
- | TRBJ2-3 | TRBD2 | TRBV5-6 | 15 | TGTGCCAGCAGCTCCGGACTAGCGGGGACTGATACGCAGTATTTT | CASSSGLAGTDTQYF
once | TRBJ2-7 | TRBD2 | TRBV27 | 17 | TGTGCCAGCAGTTTATTCCGGGTAGCGGGAGGGGGCTACGAGCAGTACTTC | CASSLFRVAGGGYEQYF
- | TRBJ2-5 | - | TRBV5-1 | 15 | TGCGCCAGCAGCTTGGGCGGTAGCGGCCAAGAGACCCAGTACTTC | CASSLGGSGQETQYF
- | TRBJ2-1 | TRBD2 | TRBV27 | 14 | TGTGCCAGCAGTTGGGATAGCGGGAGGGATGAGCAGTTCTTC | CASSWDSGRDEQFF
- | TRBJ2-1 | - | TRBV6-6 | 13 | TGTGCCAGCAAAGAGGGTGGTTCGAATGAGCAGTTCTTC | CASKEGGSNEQFF
- | TRBJ2-1 | - | TRBV11-1 | 16 | TGTGCCAGCAGCTCGGACCGGGACTTCTCCTACAATGAGCAGTTCTTC | CASSSDRDFSYNEQFF
many | TRBJ2-7 | - | TRBV6-1 | 15 | TGTGCCAGCAGTGAAACGGGGGAGGCGTCCTACGAGCAGTACTTC | CASSETGEASYEQYF